The rows below give T cell receptor beta chains drawn from one sample of a study of blood T cell repertoires in COVID-19. Produced via immunoSEQ multiplex PCR; TCRdb's table is partial and in-frame only. The sample includes 250,000 to 300,000 clones, approximately 86% of them seen just once. Specimen: peripheral blood. The receptors were sampled from a man aged 25-40 years with active or convalescent COVID-19. CDR3s include the opening cysteine and the closing phenylalanine or tryptophan. A D gene is named only where the DNA matches it firmly. Size is omitted from some rows. Given values are once, few, many or a class for expanded clones.

d_call: TRBD2
j_call: TRBJ2-1
v_call: TRBV6-2/TRBV6-3
clone_size: NA
cdr3_aa: CASSYDPGGGLGNEQFF
cdr3_nt: TGTGCCAGCAGTTACGACCCTGGCGGGGGTTTAGGAAATGAGCAGTTCTTC

d_call: NA
j_call: TRBJ1-1
v_call: TRBV6-6
clone_size: once
cdr3_aa: CASSYPRVKGNTEAFF
cdr3_nt: TGTGCCAGCAGTTATCCCAGGGTAAAGGGTAACACTGAAGCTTTCTTT

d_call: NA
j_call: TRBJ1-2
v_call: TRBV2
clone_size: NA
cdr3_aa: CASSEVERGYTF
cdr3_nt: TGTGCCAGCAGTGAGGTGGAGCGGGGCTACACCTTC

d_call: NA
j_call: TRBJ1-2
v_call: TRBV5-8
clone_size: NA
cdr3_aa: CASSLFTGTNYGYTF
cdr3_nt: TGTGCCAGCAGCTTGTTTACGGGAACTAACTATGGCTACACCTTC

d_call: NA
j_call: TRBJ1-1
v_call: TRBV18
clone_size: NA
cdr3_aa: CASSPEGRNTEAFF
cdr3_nt: TGTGCCAGCTCACCAGAGGGAAGGAACACTGAAGCTTTCTTT

d_call: TRBD1
j_call: TRBJ1-6
v_call: TRBV5-1
clone_size: NA
cdr3_aa: CASSRTGVGGNSPLHF
cdr3_nt: TGCGCCAGCAGCCGCACAGGGGTAGGGGGTAATTCACCCCTCCACTTT

d_call: TRBD1
j_call: TRBJ2-3
v_call: TRBV7-3
clone_size: NA
cdr3_aa: CASSLRPKGTGESDTQYF
cdr3_nt: TGTGCCAGCAGCTTAAGGCCCAAGGGGACAGGGGAATCAGATACGCAGTATTTT

d_call: TRBD1
j_call: TRBJ1-2
v_call: TRBV5-1
clone_size: NA
cdr3_aa: CASSYGTGGAPNYGYTF
cdr3_nt: TGCGCCAGCAGCTACGGGACAGGGGGCGCCCCAAACTATGGCTACACCTTC

d_call: NA
j_call: TRBJ2-2
v_call: TRBV4-1
clone_size: NA
cdr3_aa: CASSRTGWTGELFF
cdr3_nt: TGCGCCAGCAGCCGCACAGGGTGGACCGGGGAGCTGTTTTTT

d_call: TRBD1
j_call: TRBJ1-2
v_call: TRBV5-5
clone_size: NA
cdr3_aa: CASSERDRGRFNYGYTF
cdr3_nt: TGTGCCAGCAGCGAGAGGGACAGGGGGAGATTTAACTATGGCTACACCTTC

d_call: NA
j_call: TRBJ2-3
v_call: TRBV27
clone_size: few
cdr3_aa: CASTRRHSDTQYF
cdr3_nt: TGTGCCAGCACCCGACGACATTCAGATACGCAGTATTTT

d_call: TRBD2
j_call: TRBJ2-1
v_call: TRBV6-2/TRBV6-3
clone_size: many
cdr3_aa: CASSTGRGASNEQFF
cdr3_nt: TGTGCCAGCAGTACGGGGCGGGGGGCGTCGAATGAGCAGTTCTTC

d_call: NA
j_call: TRBJ1-1
v_call: TRBV7-2
clone_size: NA
cdr3_aa: CASSFAPAGLTGGTEAFF
cdr3_nt: TGTGCCAGCAGCTTTGCCCCCGCAGGGCTCACCGGTGGCACTGAAGCTTTCTTT

d_call: NA
j_call: TRBJ1-1
v_call: TRBV7-2
clone_size: NA
cdr3_aa: CASSLVGGRYLRTEAFF
cdr3_nt: TGTGCCAGCAGCTTAGTCGGGGGGAGGTATTTGAGGACTGAAGCTTTCTTT

d_call: NA
j_call: TRBJ2-1
v_call: TRBV5-5
clone_size: once
cdr3_aa: CASSLTDYNEQFF
cdr3_nt: TGTGCCAGCAGCTTAACTGACTACAATGAGCAGTTCTTC

d_call: TRBD1
j_call: TRBJ1-2
v_call: TRBV7-2
clone_size: NA
cdr3_aa: CASSFGQGYGYTF
cdr3_nt: TGTGCCAGCAGCTTTGGACAGGGATATGGCTACACCTTC

d_call: TRBD1
j_call: TRBJ1-3
v_call: TRBV27
clone_size: NA
cdr3_aa: CASSRQGLENTIYF
cdr3_nt: TGTGCCAGCAGCCGACAGGGATTAGAAAACACCATATATTTT

d_call: TRBD1
j_call: TRBJ1-6
v_call: TRBV7-2
clone_size: NA
cdr3_aa: CASSLAVPGQALSPLHF
cdr3_nt: TGTGCCAGCAGCTTAGCGGTCCCGGGACAGGCCCTTTCACCCCTCCACTTT

d_call: TRBD1
j_call: TRBJ1-2
v_call: TRBV30
clone_size: NA
cdr3_aa: CAWSGRQGGGYTF
cdr3_nt: TGTGCCTGGAGTGGAAGACAGGGAGGCGGCTACACCTTC

d_call: NA
j_call: TRBJ1-2
v_call: TRBV4-3
clone_size: NA
cdr3_aa: CASSQDGYGYTF
cdr3_nt: TGCGCCAGCAGCCAAGACGGGTATGGCTACACCTTC

d_call: NA
j_call: TRBJ2-7
v_call: TRBV6-6
clone_size: NA
cdr3_aa: CASRGPNYEQYF
cdr3_nt: TGTGCCAGCAGGGGGCCCAACTACGAGCAGTACTTC

d_call: NA
j_call: TRBJ1-2
v_call: TRBV7-9
clone_size: NA
cdr3_aa: CASSLGDTINYGYTF
cdr3_nt: TGTGCCAGCAGCTTAGGGGACACCATTAACTATGGCTACACCTTC

d_call: TRBD1
j_call: TRBJ1-2
v_call: TRBV2
clone_size: NA
cdr3_aa: CASSEAGDRGLYYGYTF
cdr3_nt: TGTGCCAGCAGTGAAGCCGGAGACAGGGGGCTGTACTATGGCTACACCTTC

d_call: TRBD1
j_call: TRBJ1-2
v_call: TRBV7-3
clone_size: few
cdr3_aa: CASSLGQHSSYTF
cdr3_nt: TGTGCCAGCAGCTTGGGACAGCATTCAAGCTACACCTTC

d_call: TRBD2
j_call: TRBJ2-2
v_call: TRBV13
clone_size: few
cdr3_aa: CASSLRGGNTGELFF
cdr3_nt: TGTGCCAGCAGCCTCCGGGGGGGAAACACCGGGGAGCTGTTTTTT

d_call: TRBD1
j_call: TRBJ1-1
v_call: TRBV6-5
clone_size: NA
cdr3_aa: CASSHSRDRTEAFF
cdr3_nt: TGTGCCAGCAGTCACTCACGGGACAGAACAGAAGCTTTCTTT

d_call: TRBD2
j_call: TRBJ2-5
v_call: TRBV27
clone_size: NA
cdr3_aa: CASSLSAGGLETQYF
cdr3_nt: TGTGCCAGCAGTTTATCGGCGGGGGGCCTAGAGACCCAGTACTTC

d_call: NA
j_call: TRBJ2-1
v_call: TRBV6-1
clone_size: NA
cdr3_aa: CASSEGRGWEFF
cdr3_nt: TGTGCCAGCAGTGAAGGTAGGGGCTGGGAGTTCTTC

d_call: TRBD2
j_call: TRBJ2-1
v_call: TRBV5-5
clone_size: NA
cdr3_aa: CASSWGLVNEQFF
cdr3_nt: TGTGCCAGCAGCTGGGGACTAGTTAATGAGCAGTTCTTC

d_call: NA
j_call: TRBJ1-3
v_call: TRBV12-3/TRBV12-4
clone_size: few
cdr3_aa: CASSRLGNTIYF
cdr3_nt: TGTGCCAGCAGCCGACTGGGAAACACCATATATTTT

d_call: TRBD2
j_call: TRBJ2-3
v_call: TRBV30
clone_size: NA
cdr3_aa: CAWSAGLAGGSTDTQYF
cdr3_nt: TGTGCCTGGAGTGCCGGACTAGCGGGGGGGAGCACAGATACGCAGTATTTT

d_call: TRBD1
j_call: TRBJ1-5
v_call: TRBV23-1
clone_size: NA
cdr3_aa: CASSQISLNRGSPQPQHF
cdr3_nt: TGCGCCAGCAGTCAAATCAGTCTCAACAGGGGTTCCCCTCAGCCCCAGCATTTT

d_call: NA
j_call: TRBJ2-1
v_call: TRBV1
clone_size: NA
cdr3_aa: CTSSRQLAGGKNEQFF
cdr3_nt: TGCACCAGCAGCCGACAACTAGCGGGGGGAAAAAATGAGCAGTTCTTC

d_call: TRBD2
j_call: TRBJ2-1
v_call: TRBV5-4
clone_size: NA
cdr3_aa: CASSIAGASNNEQFF
cdr3_nt: TGTGCCAGCAGCATAGCGGGGGCCTCAAACAATGAGCAGTTCTTC

d_call: NA
j_call: TRBJ1-3
v_call: TRBV19
clone_size: few
cdr3_aa: CASNLAFGGRTSGNTIYF
cdr3_nt: TGTGCCAGTAACCTCGCTTTTGGGGGCAGAACCTCTGGAAACACCATATATTTT

d_call: TRBD2
j_call: TRBJ2-1
v_call: TRBV5-6
clone_size: NA
cdr3_aa: CASSFGTGGRHEQFF
cdr3_nt: TGTGCCAGCAGCTTTGGTACGGGGGGGCGGCATGAGCAGTTCTTC

d_call: TRBD1
j_call: TRBJ1-4
v_call: TRBV6-6
clone_size: NA
cdr3_aa: CASSLTHRGRGPEKLFF
cdr3_nt: TGTGCCAGCAGTCTAACTCACAGGGGGCGGGGGCCCGAAAAACTGTTTTTT

d_call: TRBD1
j_call: TRBJ1-2
v_call: TRBV6-6
clone_size: NA
cdr3_aa: CASSKTGDDGYTF
cdr3_nt: TGTGCCAGCAGTAAGACAGGGGACGACGGCTACACCTTC

d_call: TRBD1
j_call: TRBJ2-4
v_call: TRBV27
clone_size: NA
cdr3_aa: CASSLINSPGGKNIQYF
cdr3_nt: TGTGCCAGCAGTTTAATCAACAGCCCAGGGGGTAAAAACATTCAGTACTTC

d_call: NA
j_call: TRBJ1-2
v_call: TRBV4-3
clone_size: NA
cdr3_aa: CASSQDLVNRVAYGYTF
cdr3_nt: TGCGCCAGCAGCCAAGATCTGGTTAACAGGGTTGCCTATGGCTACACCTTC

d_call: TRBD2
j_call: TRBJ2-5
v_call: TRBV11-2
clone_size: once
cdr3_aa: CASSLGELAGELAKTQYF
cdr3_nt: TGTGCCAGCAGTTTAGGCGAGCTAGCGGGGGAATTGGCAAAGACCCAGTACTTC

d_call: TRBD1
j_call: TRBJ2-6
v_call: TRBV7-2
clone_size: NA
cdr3_aa: CASSLDRAGANVLTF
cdr3_nt: TGTGCCAGCAGCCTAGACAGGGCTGGGGCCAACGTCCTGACTTTC

d_call: TRBD2
j_call: TRBJ2-7
v_call: TRBV4-2
clone_size: NA
cdr3_aa: CASSQRLAGGYEQYF
cdr3_nt: TGTGCCAGCAGCCAAAGACTAGCGGGGGGGTACGAGCAGTACTTC

d_call: NA
j_call: TRBJ1-2
v_call: TRBV2
clone_size: NA
cdr3_aa: CASSEYSLQGDGYTF
cdr3_nt: TGTGCCAGCAGTGAATATTCCCTACAGGGAGACGGCTACACCTTC

d_call: NA
j_call: TRBJ2-7
v_call: TRBV5-1
clone_size: NA
cdr3_aa: CASSFQGSSTSYEQYF
cdr3_nt: TGCGCCAGCAGCTTTCAGGGGTCTAGCACCTCCTACGAGCAGTACTTC

d_call: NA
j_call: TRBJ2-1
v_call: TRBV29-1
clone_size: NA
cdr3_aa: CSVDGGQGEQFF
cdr3_nt: TGCAGCGTTGACGGAGGGCAGGGTGAGCAGTTCTTC

d_call: TRBD2
j_call: TRBJ2-1
v_call: TRBV7-2
clone_size: NA
cdr3_aa: CASSPSGLGSDEQFF
cdr3_nt: TGTGCCAGCAGCCCGTCGGGACTAGGGTCCGATGAGCAGTTCTTC

d_call: NA
j_call: TRBJ2-7
v_call: TRBV6-5
clone_size: NA
cdr3_aa: CATRGMTGEQYF
cdr3_nt: TGTGCCACCCGGGGGATGACGGGCGAGCAGTACTTC

d_call: NA
j_call: TRBJ1-2
v_call: TRBV7-9
clone_size: many
cdr3_aa: CASSLRGIDGYTF
cdr3_nt: TGTGCCAGCAGCTTAAGGGGCATCGATGGCTACACCTTC

d_call: TRBD2
j_call: TRBJ2-3
v_call: TRBV19
clone_size: NA
cdr3_aa: CASRSRGVGTDTQYF
cdr3_nt: TGTGCCAGCCGATCGCGGGGGGTCGGCACAGATACGCAGTATTTT

d_call: NA
j_call: TRBJ2-7
v_call: TRBV19
clone_size: NA
cdr3_aa: CASSTSTGTYEQYF
cdr3_nt: TGTGCCAGTAGTACCTCGACTGGAACCTACGAGCAGTACTTC

d_call: TRBD2
j_call: TRBJ2-7
v_call: TRBV7-2
clone_size: NA
cdr3_aa: CASSLGSSGGPYEQYF
cdr3_nt: TGTGCCAGCAGCTTAGGGAGTAGCGGGGGCCCCTACGAGCAGTACTTC

d_call: NA
j_call: TRBJ1-1
v_call: TRBV27
clone_size: NA
cdr3_aa: CASSLSPGAKVLGTFF
cdr3_nt: TGTGCCAGCAGTTTATCTCCAGGCGCTAAAGTTCTCGGGACTTTCTTT

d_call: TRBD2
j_call: TRBJ2-3
v_call: TRBV7-8
clone_size: NA
cdr3_aa: CASSSGTTSGGAGRADTQYF
cdr3_nt: TGTGCCAGCAGCTCGGGAACGACTAGCGGGGGGGCCGGACGCGCAGATACGCAGTATTTT

d_call: NA
j_call: TRBJ2-7
v_call: TRBV5-4
clone_size: NA
cdr3_aa: CASSFRTDYSYEQYF
cdr3_nt: TGTGCCAGCAGCTTTAGGACAGACTATTCCTACGAGCAGTACTTC